The subject of this entry is one T cell receptor (beta chain). What it recognizes is unknown. This sample is drawn from a study of graft-versus-host responses after intestinal transplantation. Study-wide results and caveats: Declines in HvG clones occurring early post-transplant were associated with peak circulating GvH clone levels. Ileal or blood samples showed some GvH clones first, and such clones were also found in recipient marrow.

This CDR3 comprises 12 residues. Germline V gene data show CDR1 as LNHNV and CDR2 as YYDKDF (reference sequence). Deletions cut 0 bases from V and 7 bases from J, with 4 bases between. TCRdb's table, derived via immunoSEQ multiplex PCR, lists solely in-frame clones and lacks some. The data show over 9,000 clones, more than 70% seen once. Sample: PBMCs, taken about 70 weeks after intestinal transplant. This clonotype originated in a human patient who received an intestinal transplant, so some T cells may come from the graft donor. J is TRBJ2-1 and V is TRBV15; D is undetermined. The CDR3 protein is CATSRDWNEQFF. The DNA of the CDR3 is TGTGCCACCAGCAGAGATTGGAATGAGCAGTTCTTC.